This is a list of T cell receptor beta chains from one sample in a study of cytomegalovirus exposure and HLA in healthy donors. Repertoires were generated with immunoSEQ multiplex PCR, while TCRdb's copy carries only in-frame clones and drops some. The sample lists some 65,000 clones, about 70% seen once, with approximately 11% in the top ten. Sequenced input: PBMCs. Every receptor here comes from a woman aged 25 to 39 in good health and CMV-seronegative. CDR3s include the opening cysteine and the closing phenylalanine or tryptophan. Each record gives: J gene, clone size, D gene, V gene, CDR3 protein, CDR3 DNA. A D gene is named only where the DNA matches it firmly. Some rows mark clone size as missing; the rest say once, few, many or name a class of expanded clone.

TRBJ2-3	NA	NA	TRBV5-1	CASSLAGRQSDTQYF	TGCGCCAGCAGCTTGGCCGGCAGACAGTCAGATACGCAGTATTTT
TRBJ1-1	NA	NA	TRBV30	CAWSQRRTIGMVNEAFF	TGTGCCTGGAGCCAGCGGCGGACGATAGGGATGGTGAATGAAGCTTTCTTT
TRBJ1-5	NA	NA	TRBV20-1	CSATGDQPQHF	TGCAGTGCTACAGGGGATCAGCCCCAGCATTTT
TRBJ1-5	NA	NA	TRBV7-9	CASSKAGAGGNQPQHF	TGTGCCAGCAGCAAAGCGGGGGCTGGGGGCAATCAGCCCCAGCATTTT
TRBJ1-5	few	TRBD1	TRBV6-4	CASSEGTGGNQPQHF	TGTGCCAGCAGCGAGGGGACAGGGGGCAATCAGCCCCAGCATTTT
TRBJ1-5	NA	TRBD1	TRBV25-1	CASSDGGGGQPQHF	TGTGCCAGCAGTGATGGAGGGGGCGGTCAGCCCCAGCATTTT
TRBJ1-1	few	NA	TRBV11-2	CASSLDLGAGNTEAFF	TGTGCCAGCAGCTTAGATTTGGGGGCGGGGAACACTGAAGCTTTCTTT
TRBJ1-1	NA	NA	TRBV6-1	CASSSGQVNTEAFF	TGTGCCAGCAGCTCGGGACAAGTGAACACTGAAGCTTTCTTT
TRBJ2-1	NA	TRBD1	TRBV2	CASSQDRYNEQFF	TGTGCCAGCAGCCAGGACAGGTACAATGAGCAGTTCTTC
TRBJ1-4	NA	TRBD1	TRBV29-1	CSVGQGREKLFF	TGCAGCGTGGGACAGGGGCGTGAAAAACTGTTTTTT
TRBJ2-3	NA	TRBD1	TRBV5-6	CASSSDRVGTDTQYF	TGTGCCAGCAGCTCAGACAGGGTAGGGACAGATACGCAGTATTTT
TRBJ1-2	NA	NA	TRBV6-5	CAIRANPGYGYTF	TGTGCCATTCGCGCCAACCCAGGGTATGGCTACACCTTC
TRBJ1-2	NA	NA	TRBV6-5	CASSPGKGIIGYTF	TGTGCCAGCAGCCCAGGGAAAGGGATTATTGGCTACACCTTC
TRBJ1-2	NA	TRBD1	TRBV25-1	CASSGRGQDYGYTF	TGTGCCAGCAGTGGCAGGGGGCAGGACTATGGCTACACCTTC
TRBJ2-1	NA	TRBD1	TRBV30	CAWTLQGGSYNEQFF	TGTGCCTGGACCCTACAGGGGGGCTCCTACAATGAGCAGTTCTTC
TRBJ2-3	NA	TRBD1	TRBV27	CASSITGDVTDTQYF	TGTGCCAGCAGTATAACAGGGGATGTAACAGATACGCAGTATTTT
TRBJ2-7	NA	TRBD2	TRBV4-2	CASSQDSGSSYEQYF	TGTGCCAGCAGCCAAGATAGCGGGTCCTCCTACGAGCAGTACTTC
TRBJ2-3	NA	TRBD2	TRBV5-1	CASSLGLAPSTDTQYF	TGCGCCAGCAGCCTCGGACTAGCGCCCAGCACAGATACGCAGTATTTT
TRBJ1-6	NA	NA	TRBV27	CASTTRVKGSPLHF	TGTGCCAGCACCACCAGGGTCAAAGGGTCACCCCTCCACTTT
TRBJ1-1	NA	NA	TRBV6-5	CASSYFSVGTEAFF	TGTGCCAGCAGTTACTTCAGCGTAGGTACTGAAGCTTTCTTT
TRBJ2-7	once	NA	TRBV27	CASSPELGGSYEQYF	TGTGCCAGCAGTCCAGAACTAGGGGGTTCATACGAGCAGTACTTC
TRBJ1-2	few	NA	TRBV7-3	CASSFRRTAYGYTF	TGTGCCAGCAGCTTCAGAAGGACTGCCTATGGCTACACCTTC
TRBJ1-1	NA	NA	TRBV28	CASSLGGSGMNTEAFF	TGTGCCAGCAGTTTAGGCGGCTCCGGGATGAACACTGAAGCTTTCTTT
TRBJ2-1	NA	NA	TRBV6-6	CASSWPQGSSYNEQFF	TGTGCCAGCAGTTGGCCCCAGGGGAGCTCCTACAATGAGCAGTTCTTC
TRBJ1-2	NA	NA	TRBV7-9	CASSPPRGRDVYGYTF	TGTGCCAGCAGCCCGCCAAGGGGCAGGGATGTCTATGGCTACACCTTC
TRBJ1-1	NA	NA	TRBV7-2	CASSSQVAVNTEAFF	TGTGCCAGCAGCTCCCAGGTTGCCGTGAACACTGAAGCTTTCTTT
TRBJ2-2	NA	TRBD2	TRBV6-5	CASSYVGGGTGELFF	TGTGCCAGCAGTTACGTGGGGGGGGGCACCGGGGAGCTGTTTTTT
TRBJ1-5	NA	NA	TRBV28	CASSTRGRQARQPQHF	TGTGCCAGCAGCACCCGTGGGCGACAGGCGCGCCAGCCCCAGCATTTT
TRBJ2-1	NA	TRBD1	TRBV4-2	CASSPREGGLGEQFF	TGTGCCAGCAGCCCCCGGGAAGGGGGCCTGGGTGAGCAGTTCTTC
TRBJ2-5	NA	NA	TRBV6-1	CASSEALGRETQYF	TGTGCCAGCAGTGAAGCGCTAGGGAGGGAGACCCAGTACTTC
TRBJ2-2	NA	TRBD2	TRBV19	CASSPGGPGTGELFF	TGTGCCAGTAGTCCGGGGGGGCCGGGCACCGGGGAGCTGTTTTTT
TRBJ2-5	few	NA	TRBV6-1	CASSEAPGQTQYF	TGTGCCAGCAGTGAAGCGCCAGGGCAGACCCAGTACTTC
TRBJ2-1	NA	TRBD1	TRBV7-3	CASSIYRGLVNEQFF	TGTGCCAGCAGCATTTACAGGGGGCTGGTGAATGAGCAGTTCTTC
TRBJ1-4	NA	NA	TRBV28	CASSRRGTSEKLFF	TGTGCCAGCAGCCGTCGGGGAACGAGTGAAAAACTGTTTTTT
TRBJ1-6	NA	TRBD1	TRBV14	CASSQLDRGRQNSPLHF	TGTGCCAGCAGCCAACTTGACAGGGGCCGGCAGAATTCACCCCTCCACTTT
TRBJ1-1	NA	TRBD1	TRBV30	CAWRDRGLGAFF	TGTGCCTGGAGGGACAGGGGCCTTGGAGCTTTCTTT
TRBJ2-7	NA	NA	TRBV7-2	CASSLTGDRGLGNYEQYF	TGTGCCAGCAGCTTAACGGGGGATAGGGGACTGGGGAACTACGAGCAGTACTTC
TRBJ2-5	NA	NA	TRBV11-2	CASSQGETQYF	TGTGCCAGCAGCCAGGGGGAGACCCAGTACTTC
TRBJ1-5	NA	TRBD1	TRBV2	CASRGQGSHQPQHF	TGTGCCAGCAGGGGACAGGGAAGTCATCAGCCCCAGCATTTT
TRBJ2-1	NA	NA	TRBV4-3	CASSQDYEVSEQFF	TGCGCCAGCAGCCAAGATTACGAGGTTAGTGAGCAGTTCTTC
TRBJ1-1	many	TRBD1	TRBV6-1	CASSEGDRVSSEAFF	TGTGCCAGCAGTGAAGGGGACAGGGTATCAAGTGAAGCTTTCTTT
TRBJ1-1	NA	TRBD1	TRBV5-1	CASSLADRERNTEAFF	TGCGCCAGCAGCTTGGCGGACAGGGAGAGGAACACTGAAGCTTTCTTT
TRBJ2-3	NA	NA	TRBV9	CASSVIGAVGQLSTDTQYF	TGTGCCAGCAGCGTAATTGGGGCTGTTGGGCAGTTAAGCACAGATACGCAGTATTTT
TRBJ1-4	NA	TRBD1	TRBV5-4	CASSLGAGTGGEKLFF	TGTGCCAGCAGCTTGGGGGCGGGGACAGGAGGTGAAAAACTGTTTTTT
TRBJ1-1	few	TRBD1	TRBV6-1	CASSPGTGGLPEAFF	TGTGCCAGCAGCCCCGGGACAGGGGGCCTCCCTGAAGCTTTCTTT